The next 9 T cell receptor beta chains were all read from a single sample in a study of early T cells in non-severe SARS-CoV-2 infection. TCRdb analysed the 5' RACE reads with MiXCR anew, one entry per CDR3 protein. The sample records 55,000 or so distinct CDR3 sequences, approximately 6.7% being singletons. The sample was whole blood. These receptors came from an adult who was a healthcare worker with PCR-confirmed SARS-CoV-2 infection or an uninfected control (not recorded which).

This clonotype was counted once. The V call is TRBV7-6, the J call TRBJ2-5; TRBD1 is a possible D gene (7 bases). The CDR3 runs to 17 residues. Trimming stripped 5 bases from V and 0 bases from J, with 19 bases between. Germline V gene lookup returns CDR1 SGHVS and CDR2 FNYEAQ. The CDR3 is CASSQGGSTEYQETQYF. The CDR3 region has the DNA TGTGCCAGCAGCCAGGGGGGATCGACGGAGTACCAAGAGACCCAGTACTTC.

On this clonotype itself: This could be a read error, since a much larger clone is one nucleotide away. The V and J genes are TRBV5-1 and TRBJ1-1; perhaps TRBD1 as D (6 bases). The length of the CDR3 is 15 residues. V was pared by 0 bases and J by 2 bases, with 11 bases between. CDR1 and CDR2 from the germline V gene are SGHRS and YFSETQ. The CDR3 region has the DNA TGCGCCAGCAGCTTGGATACAGGGACCAACACTGAAGCTTTCTTT. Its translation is CASSLDTGTNTEAFF.

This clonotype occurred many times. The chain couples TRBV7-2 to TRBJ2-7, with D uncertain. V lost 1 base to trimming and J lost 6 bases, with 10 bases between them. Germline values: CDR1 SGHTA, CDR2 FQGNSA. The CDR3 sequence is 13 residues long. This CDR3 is CASSLVLESEQYF. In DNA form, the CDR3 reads TGTGCCAGCAGCTTAGTGCTGGAGTCCGAGCAGTACTTC.

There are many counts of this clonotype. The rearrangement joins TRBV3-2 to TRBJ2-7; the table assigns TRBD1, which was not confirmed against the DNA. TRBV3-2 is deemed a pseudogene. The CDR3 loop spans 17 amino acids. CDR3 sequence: CASSQDSNGGRTYEQYF. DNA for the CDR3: TGTGCCAGCAGCCAAGATAGTAACGGGGGTCGTACCTACGAGCAGTACTTC.

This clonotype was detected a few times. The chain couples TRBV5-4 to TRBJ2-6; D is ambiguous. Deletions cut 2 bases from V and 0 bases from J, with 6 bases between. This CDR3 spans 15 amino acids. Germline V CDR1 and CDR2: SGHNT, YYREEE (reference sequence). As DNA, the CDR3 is TGTGCCAGCAGCTTAGATATCTCTGGGGCCAACGTCCTGACTTTC. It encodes CASSLDISGANVLTF.

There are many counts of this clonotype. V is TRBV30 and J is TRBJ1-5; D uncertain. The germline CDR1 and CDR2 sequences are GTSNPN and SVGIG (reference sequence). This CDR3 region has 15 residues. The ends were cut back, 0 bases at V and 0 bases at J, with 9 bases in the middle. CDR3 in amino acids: CAWSVPVNSNQPQHF. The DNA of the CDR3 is TGTGCCTGGAGTGTACCTGTAAATAGCAATCAGCCCCAGCATTTT. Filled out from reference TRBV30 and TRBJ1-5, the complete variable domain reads SQTIHQWPATLVQPVGSPLSLECTVEGTSNPNLYWYRQAAGRGLQLLFYSVGIGQISSEVPQNLSASRPQDRQFILSSKKLLLSDSGFYLCAWSVPVNSNQPQHFGDGTRLSIL.

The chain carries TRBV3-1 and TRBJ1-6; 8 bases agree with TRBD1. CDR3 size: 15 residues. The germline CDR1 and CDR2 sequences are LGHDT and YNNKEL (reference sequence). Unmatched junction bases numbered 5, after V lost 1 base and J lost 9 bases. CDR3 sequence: CASSQATGGISPLHF. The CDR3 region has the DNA TGTGCCAGCAGCCAAGCAACAGGGGGGATTTCACCCCTCCACTTT.

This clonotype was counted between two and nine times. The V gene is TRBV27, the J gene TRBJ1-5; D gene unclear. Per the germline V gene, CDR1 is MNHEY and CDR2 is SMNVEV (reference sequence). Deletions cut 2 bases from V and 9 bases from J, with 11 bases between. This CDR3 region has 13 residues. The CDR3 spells CASSLRSAGPQHF. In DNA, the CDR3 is TGTGCCAGCAGTTTACGTTCGGCCGGGCCCCAGCATTTT.

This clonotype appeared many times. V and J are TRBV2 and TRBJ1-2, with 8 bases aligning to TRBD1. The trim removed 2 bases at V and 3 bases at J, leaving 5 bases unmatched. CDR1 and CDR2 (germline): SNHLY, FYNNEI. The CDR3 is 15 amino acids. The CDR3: CASSERTGRDYGYTF. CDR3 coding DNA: TGTGCCAGCAGTGAAAGGACAGGGAGGGACTATGGCTACACCTTC.